This T cell receptor beta chain appears in the sequencing data of a study of cytomegalovirus exposure and HLA in healthy donors. PCR amplification relied on 60 Vbeta primers (plus 13 Jbeta primers). Clones were sequenced by immunoSEQ multiplex PCR, and TCRdb holds only the in-frame ones, with some missing. In the table there are about 160,000 clones, 65% to 85% of which are singletons. General study results and limits: Sequencing depth roughly uniform across donors was assumed in presence/absence analyses. Rarity held for most TCR sequences, but there were some public TCRs that occurred in many donors. According to the study, 180 or so TCR beta chains were cytomegalovirus-associated.

A word on this clone: Its antigen is not identified.

This CDR3 is built from 14 residues. Per the germline V gene, CDR1 is MNHEY and CDR2 is SVGAGI. J is TRBJ2-5 and V is TRBV6-5; D is perhaps TRBD1 (6 bases). TRBJ2-7 explains the end of the DNA better; the J call may be wrong. The TCR was taken from a male donor in good health and CMV-seropositive. Sequencing was done on a sample of PBMCs. The CDR3 protein is CASSYAGRGYEQYF. As DNA, the CDR3 is TGTGCCAGCAGTTACGCAGGCAGGGGCTACGAGCAGTACTTC.